Sequencing of this T cell receptor beta chain was carried out in a study of blood T cell repertoires in COVID-19. Study-wide background: There were acute and convalescent COVID-19 samples, and they came from the United States, Italy and Spain. The analysed material was cDNA or gDNA that came from T cells, B-cell-depleted T cells, or PBMCs.

Libraries were prepared by immunoSEQ multiplex PCR; TCRdb keeps only in-frame clonotypes and omits some of them. This table holds around 95,000 clones, more than 65% found once. The germline gives CDR1 SGDLS, CDR2 YYNGEE. Trimming left V 0 bases short and J 8 bases short, with 11 bases between. The CDR3 extends over 13 amino acids. The chain recombines TRBV9 with TRBJ1-2; the D gene is possibly TRBD1 (5 bases). The TCR originated in an older woman with acute or convalescent COVID-19. The sequenced sample consisted of peripheral blood. The CDR3 coding sequence is TGTGCCAGCAGCGTAGGCAGGGTGGGCGGCTACACCTTC. Translated, it gives CASSVGRVGGYTF.